The T cell receptor beta chain under discussion was sequenced for a study of breast tumors, draining lymph nodes, adjacent tissues (dated by TCRdb to the mid-2010s). The study in broad terms: In breast cancer patients, the study compared the TCR beta repertoires of tumor, adjacent nontumor tissue and axillary lymph nodes. In human breast cancer, the study set out to evaluate how tumor, surrounding tissue and draining lymph node repertoires relate to one another and whether T cells may move between these sites. Study-level results and caveats: T-cell repertoire diversity in tumors was found to be lower than in lymph nodes but higher than in nontumor tissue, and preferential V and J gene usage was observed. The conclusion that tumor T cells originate in lymph nodes was presented as consistent with a hypothesis rather than as directly demonstrated. The similarity between tumor and nontumor tissue repertoires was significantly greater in luminal-like breast cancer than in basal-like breast cancer. A scenario in which most tumor T cells derive from the lymph node and then expand within tumor tissue was judged to be consistent with the data.

At least ten counts were recorded for this clonotype. Its antigen is still unknown. No much larger clone is present one base from it, and per-base qualities are unavailable. The axillary draining lymph nodes of breast cancer patients were the source of the lymph node samples. CDR1 MNHEY and CDR2 SVGEGT were looked up in the germline V gene. The CDR3 spans 17 residues, from the cysteine through the phenylalanine. The retained sequence is limited to the CDR3, 51 bases, with the frame set at the first base. Ends trimmed: V by 6 bases, J by 4 bases; bases unmatched to a gene: 14. The sequencing machine was an Illumina HiSeq 2000. TCR beta chain libraries were generated through multiplex PCR amplification. The amplified TCR beta chain products were analyzed by high-throughput sequencing. TCRdb itself trimmed the public reads at Q25 with fastp, ran MiXCR and retained productive beta chains. Rows are combined by CDR3 protein, so each entry shows the most common genes and DNA. Present in this sample are 70,000 to 95,000 distinct CDR3 sequences, roughly 19% of which were seen just once. Around 2.5% of the sample is taken by the ten largest.

The sequence came from a female donor with breast cancer. Some clones in this sample may be carry-over from other donors' samples. The rearranged segments are TRBV6-2 or TRBV6-3 and TRBJ2-5, with 10 central nucleotides matching TRBD2. Sequenced sample: axillary lymph node tissue. The CDR3 here reads CASSSRTSGPELETQYF. Read as DNA, the sequence is TGTGCCAGCAGCTCGCGGACTAGCGGCCCGGAGTTAGAGACCCAGTACTTC.